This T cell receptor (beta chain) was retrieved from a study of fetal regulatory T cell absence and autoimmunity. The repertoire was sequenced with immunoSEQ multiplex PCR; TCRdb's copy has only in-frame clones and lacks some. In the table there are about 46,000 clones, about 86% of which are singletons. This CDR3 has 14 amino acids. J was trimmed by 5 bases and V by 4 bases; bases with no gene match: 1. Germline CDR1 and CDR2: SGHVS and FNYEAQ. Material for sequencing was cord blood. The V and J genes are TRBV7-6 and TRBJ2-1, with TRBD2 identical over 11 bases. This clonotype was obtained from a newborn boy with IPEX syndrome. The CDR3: CASSWGLADNEQFF. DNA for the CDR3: TGTGCCAGCAGCTGGGGACTAGCGGACAATGAGCAGTTCTTC.